Listed below are T cell receptor beta chains from one sample, sequenced in a study of regulatory T cells in long-lasting Graves disease. TCRdb itself ran the multiplex PCR reads through MiXCR, one entry per CDR3 protein. The sample has roughly 440,000 distinct CDR3 sequences, around 17% seen once. The same data also went into a second study, on T cells in Graves' hyperthyroidism and ophthalmopathy.

Sequencing was performed on peripheral blood mononuclear cells (PBMCs), taken at new diagnosis, from a patient treated with antithyroid drugs. The source is a woman between 18 and 29 years old with Graves disease. CDR3s include the opening cysteine and the closing phenylalanine or tryptophan. Fields, in order: J gene, clone size, D gene, CDR3 length, V gene, CDR3 DNA, CDR3 protein. The D gene is left open where the match is weak. Size is stated for part of the rows, as once, few or many counts, or as a class when the clone is expanded.

TRBJ2-1,.,TRBD2,16,TRBV5-1,TGCGCCAGCAGCCCACTAGCGGGAGGTCTTGTGAATGAGCAGTTCTTC,CASSPLAGGLVNEQFF
TRBJ2-2,many,.,16,TRBV2,TGTGCCAGCAGTGAAGAAGATTCCGCGAACACCGGGGAGCTGTTTTTT,CASSEEDSANTGELFF
TRBJ2-7,many,.,15,TRBV7-8,TGTGCCAGCAGCTTTCCCCTCGGGAGCGTCTACGAGCAGTACTTC,CASSFPLGSVYEQYF
TRBJ2-7,many,.,14,TRBV27,TGTGCCAGCGGACTATCAGTCGTCCCCTACGAGCAGTACTTC,CASGLSVVPYEQYF
TRBJ2-1,.,.,16,TRBV5-1,TGCGCCAGCAGCTTGGTAGGGGGGCCTAGGAGCAATGAGCAGTTCTTC,CASSLVGGPRSNEQFF
TRBJ2-2,.,.,16,TRBV6-2/TRBV6-3,TGTGCCAGCAGTTACGGGGGGGGCCCGAACACCGGGGAGCTGTTTTTT,CASSYGGGPNTGELFF
TRBJ2-2,few,.,13,TRBV27,TGTGCCAGCAGGACAGGACGGACCGGGGAGCTGTTTTTT,CASRTGRTGELFF
TRBJ1-5,many,.,15,TRBV6-2/TRBV6-3,TGTGCCAGCAGTTACTCAGGGTCAAGCAATCAGCCCCAGCATTTT,CASSYSGSSNQPQHF
TRBJ1-3,.,.,11,TRBV20-1,TGCAGTGCTAGAGTTAGCAACACCATATATTTT,CSARVSNTIYF
TRBJ2-4,.,TRBD1,14,TRBV7-9,TGTGCCAGCAGCTTGGGACAGTTTTCAAACATTCAGTACTTC,CASSLGQFSNIQYF
TRBJ1-5,.,TRBD1,16,TRBV7-9,TGTGCCAGCAGCTTAGGTCGGGGGACAGAGAATCAGCCCCAGCATTTT,CASSLGRGTENQPQHF
TRBJ2-1,.,TRBD2,14,TRBV10-2,TGCGCCAGCAGTGAGGGACTAGCGATCCATGAGCAGTTCTTC,CASSEGLAIHEQFF
TRBJ2-3,few,TRBD2,13,TRBV25-1,TGTGCCACCTACCTAGCGGGGTCCGATACGCAGTATTTT,CATYLAGSDTQYF
TRBJ1-5,many,.,13,TRBV20-1,TGCAGTGCTACTGACAGTGGCAATCAGCCCCAGCATTTT,CSATDSGNQPQHF
TRBJ2-7,.,.,14,TRBV9,TGTGCCAGCAGCTCGGTGGGGACCTACAATGAGCAGTACTTC,CASSSVGTYNEQYF
TRBJ2-5,few,.,15,TRBV9,TGTGCCAGCAGCGCCCTCGGGGGGCACGGGGAGACCCAGTACTTC,CASSALGGHGETQYF
TRBJ2-3,many,.,14,TRBV29-1,TGCAGCGTTGAAGATCCGAAGGGGACAGATACGCAGTATTTT,CSVEDPKGTDTQYF
TRBJ1-5,.,.,17,TRBV28,TGTGCCACCAGGGAAGGGGGATTCGGGTATAGCAATCAGCCCCAGCATTTT,CATREGGFGYSNQPQHF
TRBJ1-5,few,.,13,TRBV29-1,TGCAGCGTCCATGAGGGCACCAATCAGCCCCAGCATTTT,CSVHEGTNQPQHF
TRBJ1-1,few,.,14,TRBV6-1,TGTGCCAGTAGGGAGATCGGATTGAACACTGAAGCTTTCTTT,CASREIGLNTEAFF
TRBJ1-1,many,TRBD1,15,TRBV28,TGTGCCAGCACCCTTTCGACAGGGGGTGGCACTGAAGCTTTCTTT,CASTLSTGGGTEAFF
TRBJ1-1,many,TRBD1,19,TRBV6-5,TGTGCCAGCAGTTTTCGGGGGGCCTCGGGCGGGACAGCGAACACTGAAGCTTTCTTT,CASSFRGASGGTANTEAFF
TRBJ1-2,many,.,13,TRBV20-1,TGCAGTGCTCAACCTAGGTTACTCTATGGCTACACCTTC,CSAQPRLLYGYTF
TRBJ2-1,many,TRBD2,14,TRBV20-1,TGCAGTGCACCCAGCGGGAGAGGGAGCAATGAGCAGTTCTTC,CSAPSGRGSNEQFF
TRBJ2-3,many,.,14,TRBV12-3/TRBV12-4,TGTGCCAGCAGTTTTGAAACATGGGGAGATACGCAGTATTTT,CASSFETWGDTQYF
TRBJ2-7,many,TRBD1,14,TRBV6-1,TGTGCCAGCAGTGCTGGACAGGCCACCTACGAGCAGTACTTC,CASSAGQATYEQYF
TRBJ2-2,.,.,15,TRBV7-9,TGTGCCAGCAGCCACCCTCACGGGGTGGGCGGGGAGCTGTTTTTT,CASSHPHGVGGELFF
TRBJ2-1,few,TRBD1,14,TRBV7-3,TGTGCCAGCAGCTCCCCGGGGACAGGGTATGAGCAGTTCTTC,CASSSPGTGYEQFF
TRBJ2-3,.,TRBD1,17,TRBV4-2,TGTGCCAGCAGCCCGAAAGCGGACAGGCCTAGCACAGATACGCAGTATTTT,CASSPKADRPSTDTQYF